Here is one T cell receptor (beta chain) with its context. Its target is not known. Researchers report isolating at least 6.5 million PBMCs per sample. This record comes from a study of blood T cells in healthy people across ages. Study conclusions and caveats: It was found that TCR beta diversity correlated strongly with the percentage of naive T cells.

Primers used in a second PCR of roughly 7 to 12 cycles were a sample-barcoded 5' primer and a J-beta primer mix. TCRdb recomputed calls from the 5' RACE reads with MiXCR, one row per CDR3 protein. This table holds under 2,000,000 distinct CDR3 sequences, about 50% found once. Specimen: blood. The origin of this receptor is a middle-aged woman in good health.

The CDR3 DNA follows: TGCAGTGCTAAAGGACTAGCGGGGGGATTAACCTACGAGCAGTACTTC. Protein: CSAKGLAGGLTYEQYF. V is TRBV20-1 and J is TRBJ2-7, with 14 nucleotides matching TRBD2. The CDR3 loop spans 16 amino acids. Germline loops: CDR1 DFQATT, CDR2 SNEGSKA (reference sequence). The junction had 7 bases not matched to a gene; V was cut back by 4 bases and J by 2 bases.